This T cell receptor (beta chain) was retrieved from a study of blood T cell repertoires in COVID-19. At the level of the study: In each case, the material was cDNA or gDNA derived from T cells, B-cell-depleted T cells, or PBMCs.

Data came from immunoSEQ multiplex PCR; TCRdb stores just in-frame clones and leaves some out. The sample shows 250,000 to 400,000 clones, approximately 90% of them seen only once. Germline V gene lookup returns CDR1 MNHEY and CDR2 SVGAGI. This CDR3 is 15 amino acids long. V gave up 6 bases and J gave up 6 bases; unmatched junction bases: 8. Seattle-derived patients entered the study during active infection and were followed longitudinally. The sample was peripheral blood. This receptor was taken from a woman aged 25 to 45 with COVID-19, enrolled during active disease. This chain connects TRBV6-5 to TRBJ1-6, with 7 bases that match TRBD1. This CDR3 reads CASRGGQQINSPLHF. CDR3 sequence (DNA): TGTGCCAGCAGGGGGGGACAGCAGATTAATTCACCCCTCCACTTT.